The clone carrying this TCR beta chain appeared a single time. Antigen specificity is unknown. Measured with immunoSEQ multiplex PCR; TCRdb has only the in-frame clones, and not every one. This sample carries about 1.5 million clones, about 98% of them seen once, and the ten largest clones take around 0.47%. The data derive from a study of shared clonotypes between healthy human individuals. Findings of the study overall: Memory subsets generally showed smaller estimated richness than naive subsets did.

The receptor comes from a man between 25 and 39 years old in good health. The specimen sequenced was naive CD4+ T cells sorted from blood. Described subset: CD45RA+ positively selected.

This chain's CDR3 is CASTLEAGAREQYF. The CDR3 nucleotides are TGTGCCAGCACTCTCGAGGCAGGGGCGAGGGAGCAGTACTTC. The V gene is TRBV2, the J gene TRBJ2-7; D is possibly TRBD1 (6 bases). Trimming cost V 7 bases and J 7 bases, with 20 bases left between them. Germline CDR1 and CDR2: SNHLY and FYNNEI. This CDR3 spans 14 amino acids.